The T cell receptor beta chain under discussion was sequenced for a study of blood T cell repertoires in COVID-19. This table comes from immunoSEQ multiplex PCR, and its TCRdb copy is limited to in-frame clones, with some not included. The table has 85,000 to 100,000 clones, about 88% seen once. The trim removed 3 bases at V and 8 bases at J, leaving 8 bases unmatched. The length of the CDR3 is 14 residues. In germline, CDR1 is SQVTM, CDR2 ANQGSEA. The source of this sequence is a woman in her sixties or seventies with acute or convalescent COVID-19. Sequencing input: peripheral blood. The genes are TRBV29-1 and TRBJ1-2, with 11 bases aligning to TRBD1. The chain's CDR3 is CSVEGDRGLRGYTF. CDR3 nucleotides: TGCAGCGTTGAGGGGGACAGGGGGTTGCGGGGCTACACCTTC. Supplemented by reference TRBV29-1 and TRBJ1-2, the full variable domain reads SAVISQKPSRDICQRGTSLTIQCQVDSQVTMMFWYRQQPGQSLTLIATANQGSEATYESGFVIDKFPISRPNLTFSTLTVSNMSPEDSSIYLCSVEGDRGLRGYTFGSGTRLTVV.